This T cell receptor beta chain appears in the sequencing data of a study of identical twins. Study-wide findings and caveats: Compared with unrelated sharing, twin-shared out-of-frame alpha sequences had more low-probability sequences. Within monozygotic twins, out-of-frame TCR alpha sharing was underestimated by the models. Abundant beta clonotypes from cord blood bore fewer insertions; memory repertoires lacked this pattern. Zero-insertion analyses could be partly confounded by invariant MAIT and iNKT cells.

A word on this clonotype: Its antigen remains unidentified.

Via MiXCR, TCRdb re-called the 5' RACE reads, giving one row per CDR3 protein. The table shows 200,000 to 300,000 distinct CDR3 sequences, with roughly 12% occurring only once. V lost 0 bases, J lost 5 bases, and 5 bases stayed unmatched. Per the germline V gene, CDR1 is DFQATT and CDR2 is SNEGSKA (reference sequence). The CDR3 sequence is 14 residues long. The same data also contributed to another study, on yellow fever vaccine responses in identical twins.

J is TRBJ2-7 and V is TRBV20-1; 9 nucleotides line up with TRBD1. Sequenced: memory (CD45RO+) T cells sorted from blood. The receptor was derived from a woman under 30 in good health. CDR3 coding DNA: TGCAGTGCTAGAGATAACAGGGGGCCAAACGAGCAGTACTTC. It specifies CSARDNRGPNEQYF.